A selection of T cell receptor beta chains follows, all from one sample in a study of cytomegalovirus exposure and HLA in healthy donors. Libraries were prepared by immunoSEQ multiplex PCR; TCRdb keeps only in-frame clonotypes and omits some of them. The top ten hold around 2.5% of the sample, which has about 110,000 clones, 70% to 80% seen once. The sample consisted of PBMCs. These receptors all come from a man aged 45 to 65 in good health and CMV-seropositive. Both conserved end residues are part of each CDR3. Fields, in order: D gene, J gene, V gene, clone size, CDR3 length, CDR3 protein, CDR3 DNA. The D gene is left open where the match is weak. Not all rows give a size; the values are once, few, many and, for expanded clones, a class.

NA	TRBJ1-1	TRBV19	few	13	CASSPKGGAEAFF	TGTGCCAGTAGTCCCAAAGGGGGGGCTGAAGCTTTCTTT
TRBD1	TRBJ2-3	TRBV7-9	NA	16	CASSSSRDRSIDTQYF	TGTGCCAGCAGCTCCTCCCGGGACAGGTCAATAGATACGCAGTATTTT
NA	TRBJ1-2	TRBV2	NA	14	CASKRQDLNYGYTF	TGTGCCAGCAAACGGCAGGATCTTAACTATGGCTACACCTTC
NA	TRBJ2-5	TRBV7-2	once	15	CASSLGGENQETQYF	TGTGCCAGCAGCTTAGGGGGAGAAAACCAAGAGACCCAGTACTTC
NA	TRBJ2-5	TRBV4-1	NA	14	CASSQGGLQETQYF	TGCGCCAGCAGCCAGGGGGGGCTCCAAGAGACCCAGTACTTC
TRBD2	TRBJ2-7	TRBV18	NA	16	CASSGLAGSSSYEQYF	TGTGCCAGCTCCGGGCTAGCGGGCTCTAGCTCCTACGAGCAGTACTTC
NA	TRBJ2-2	TRBV14	NA	14	CASSQNRDTGELFF	TGTGCCAGCAGCCAGAACAGGGACACCGGGGAGCTGTTTTTT
NA	TRBJ2-2	TRBV6-1	once	15	CASAIPGGNTGELFF	TGTGCCAGCGCGATCCCAGGTGGGAACACCGGGGAGCTGTTTTTT
NA	TRBJ2-7	TRBV1	once	17	CTSSQLFLLAGAYEQYF	TGCACCAGCAGCCAACTCTTTCTACTAGCGGGGGCCTACGAGCAGTACTTC
TRBD2	TRBJ2-7	TRBV5-5	NA	15	CASSLISGGTYEQYF	TGTGCCAGCAGCTTGATCTCGGGGGGAACCTACGAGCAGTACTTC
NA	TRBJ2-1	TRBV19	NA	16	CASTAQRGPLYNEQFF	TGTGCCAGTACCGCCCAAAGGGGCCCCCTTTACAATGAGCAGTTCTTC
NA	TRBJ1-1	TRBV5-4	NA	13	CASSLPGSTEAFF	TGTGCCAGCAGCTTGCCTGGGAGCACTGAAGCTTTCTTT
NA	TRBJ1-1	TRBV2	few	12	CASSVEDTEAFF	TGTGCCAGCAGTGTCGAGGACACTGAAGCTTTCTTT
TRBD2	TRBJ2-3	TRBV2	NA	15	CASRATSGGADTQYF	TGTGCCAGCAGGGCCACTAGCGGGGGGGCTGATACGCAGTATTTT
NA	TRBJ1-2	TRBV7-9	NA	15	CASSRPLTDNYGYTF	TGTGCCAGCAGCAGACCGTTAACAGACAACTATGGCTACACCTTC
TRBD1	TRBJ1-2	TRBV4-1	NA	15	CASSLNRGTNYGYTF	TGCGCCAGCAGCCTAAACAGGGGGACTAACTATGGCTACACCTTC
TRBD1	TRBJ1-1	TRBV29-1	NA	12	CSGRQGQTEAFF	TGCAGCGGAAGACAGGGGCAAACTGAAGCTTTCTTT
NA	TRBJ1-2	TRBV5-1	NA	15	CASSLEGRAESGYTF	TGCGCCAGCAGCTTGGAGGGCAGGGCGGAGTCTGGCTACACCTTC
TRBD1	TRBJ1-3	TRBV19	NA	17	CASSIVTFGTAGNTIYF	TGTGCCAGTAGTATAGTAACGTTCGGGACAGCTGGAAACACCATATATTTT
NA	TRBJ2-7	TRBV15	NA	12	CATSPLEGEQYF	TGTGCCACCAGCCCCCTAGAGGGCGAGCAGTACTTC
TRBD2	TRBJ2-1	TRBV10-3	NA	20	CAISESLAGHGVGTYNEQFF	TGTGCCATCAGTGAGTCCCTAGCGGGACATGGGGTGGGAACCTACAATGAGCAGTTCTTC
NA	TRBJ1-6	TRBV6-1	NA	15	CASTKGVLDNSPLHF	TGTGCCAGCACGAAGGGGGTTCTGGATAATTCACCCCTCCACTTT
NA	TRBJ1-1	TRBV6-5	NA	13	CASSRNMNTEAFF	TGTGCCAGCAGCAGAAACATGAACACTGAAGCTTTCTTT
NA	TRBJ2-1	TRBV7-6	NA	16	CASSLGAGESYNEQFF	TGTGCCAGCAGCTTAGGCGCAGGGGAGTCCTACAATGAGCAGTTCTTC
TRBD2	TRBJ2-3	TRBV5-4	NA	16	CASSLGLAGSTDTQYF	TGTGCCAGCAGCTTGGGACTAGCGGGGAGCACAGATACGCAGTATTTT
TRBD1	TRBJ1-2	TRBV7-9	few	16	CASSPPGQGFVYGYTF	TGTGCCAGCAGCCCGCCGGGACAGGGATTCGTCTATGGCTACACCTTC
NA	TRBJ2-3	TRBV19	NA	14	CASSTSESTDTQYF	TGTGCCAGTAGTACTAGCGAGAGCACAGATACGCAGTATTTT
TRBD2	TRBJ2-7	TRBV6-1	NA	15	CASSFVAGGSYEQYF	TGTGCCAGCAGCTTTGTAGCGGGAGGGTCCTACGAGCAGTACTTC
NA	TRBJ2-5	TRBV11-2	NA	14	CASSLELSQETQYF	TGTGCCAGCAGCTTAGAACTTTCCCAAGAGACCCAGTACTTC
TRBD1	TRBJ1-2	TRBV18	few	15	CASSPGQGFNYGYTF	TGTGCCAGCTCACCGGGACAGGGATTTAACTATGGCTACACCTTC
TRBD1	TRBJ1-2	TRBV19	once	15	CASSIMRQGASGYTF	TGTGCCAGTAGTATAATGCGACAGGGGGCTAGTGGCTACACCTTC
TRBD1	TRBJ2-4	TRBV7-2	once	12	CASSLTGRIQYF	TGTGCCAGCAGCTTGACAGGGCGGATTCAGTACTTC
TRBD2	TRBJ2-5	TRBV9	NA	15	CASSSLAGGVTEQYF	TGTGCCAGCAGCTCATTAGCGGGGGGAGTGACGGAGCAGTACTTC
TRBD1	TRBJ2-7	TRBV9	NA	14	CASSLSTGLYEQYF	TGTGCCAGCAGCTTATCGACAGGGCTCTACGAGCAGTACTTC
NA	TRBJ2-3	TRBV5-8	NA	15	CASSTEGVGADTQYF	TGTGCCAGCAGCACTGAGGGGGTAGGGGCAGATACGCAGTATTTT
TRBD2	TRBJ2-1	TRBV25-1	NA	17	CASSEIKPGLGGNEQFF	TGTGCCAGCAGTGAGATCAAACCGGGACTAGGGGGAAATGAGCAGTTCTTC
NA	TRBJ1-5	TRBV27	few	15	CASSLAGYSNQPQHF	TGTGCCAGCAGTTTAGCAGGCTATAGCAATCAGCCCCAGCATTTT
TRBD2	TRBJ2-5	TRBV9	once	14	CASSISSGQEAQYF	TGTGCCAGCAGCATCTCTAGCGGTCAAGAGGCCCAGTACTTC
TRBD1	TRBJ1-1	TRBV9	few	14	CASSPQGGNTEAFF	TGTGCCAGCAGCCCCCAGGGGGGGAACACTGAAGCTTTCTTT
TRBD2	TRBJ2-5	TRBV6-5	NA	14	CASSSGAGGETQYF	TGTGCCAGCAGTTCCGGAGCGGGAGGAGAGACCCAGTACTTC
NA	TRBJ2-3	TRBV25-1	once	16	CASSQGLRLVIDTQYF	TGTGCCAGCAGCCAAGGCTTGAGACTAGTTATAGATACGCAGTATTTT
TRBD2	TRBJ2-3	TRBV5-1	NA	16	CASSPDTRTGTNTQYF	TGCGCCAGCAGCCCGGATACTAGGACTGGGACTAATACGCAGTATTTT
NA	TRBJ2-2	TRBV5-1	NA	16	CASSFDGGRETGELFF	TGCGCCAGCAGCTTCGACGGCGGTCGGGAGACCGGGGAGCTGTTTTTT
NA	TRBJ1-2	TRBV6-1	NA	11	CASISNYGYTF	TGTGCCAGCATAAGCAACTATGGCTACACCTTC
TRBD2	TRBJ2-1	TRBV6-1	NA	15	CASSGQRGGSNEQFF	TGTGCCAGCAGTGGGCAGCGGGGGGGTAGCAATGAGCAGTTCTTC
NA	TRBJ2-1	TRBV5-6	NA	15	CASSLFETSNNEQFF	TGTGCCAGCAGCTTGTTCGAGACTAGTAACAATGAGCAGTTCTTC
NA	TRBJ1-4	TRBV11-2	NA	13	CASSTGTKEKLFF	TGTGCCAGCAGCACCGGGACAAAGGAAAAACTGTTTTTT
TRBD2	TRBJ2-5	TRBV27	NA	16	CASSPLSGPLQETQYF	TGTGCCAGCAGTCCGCTTAGCGGGCCCCTCCAAGAGACCCAGTACTTC
TRBD1	TRBJ2-7	TRBV2	NA	12	CASRGTGDGQYF	TGTGCCAGCAGGGGGACAGGGGATGGCCAGTACTTC
NA	TRBJ2-3	TRBV9	NA	16	CASSVEGGGQADTQYF	TGTGCCAGCAGCGTAGAAGGGGGGGGGCAGGCAGATACGCAGTATTTT
TRBD2	TRBJ2-6	TRBV19	once	17	CASSIGGLGTGANGLTF	TGTGCCAGTAGTATCGGGGGACTAGGTACTGGGGCCAACGGCCTGACTTTC
TRBD2	TRBJ2-5	TRBV10-2	NA	16	CASSEFLAGVQETQYF	TGCGCCAGCAGTGAGTTTCTAGCGGGAGTTCAAGAGACCCAGTACTTC
TRBD2	TRBJ2-5	TRBV6-1	NA	14	CASRASAGGETQYF	TGTGCCAGCAGGGCCTCGGCCGGGGGGGAGACCCAGTACTTC
TRBD1	TRBJ2-2	TRBV27	NA	18	CASTPEINRGRSTGELFF	TGTGCCAGCACCCCGGAGATTAACAGGGGGCGTAGCACCGGGGAGCTGTTTTTT
NA	TRBJ1-2	TRBV27	NA	14	CASTREAGGYGYTF	TGTGCCAGCACCCGAGAAGCGGGAGGCTATGGCTACACCTTC
TRBD1	TRBJ2-3	TRBV7-6	NA	14	CASSLQQQGNTQYF	TGTGCCAGCAGCTTACAACAACAGGGGAATACGCAGTATTTT
NA	TRBJ1-1	TRBV30	once	14	CAWSVRLRGTEAFF	TGTGCCTGGAGTGTTCGCCTCAGAGGCACTGAAGCTTTCTTT
TRBD2	TRBJ2-2	TRBV7-6	NA	18	CASSRTGTSGGAAGELFF	TGTGCCAGCAGCAGAACCGGGACTAGCGGGGGGGCCGCCGGGGAGCTGTTTTTT
TRBD1	TRBJ1-2	TRBV7-2	few	13	CASSSQGSHGYTF	TGTGCCAGCAGCTCACAGGGGAGTCATGGCTACACCTTC
TRBD1	TRBJ2-5	TRBV5-4	few	14	CASSLDRGIETQYF	TGTGCCAGCAGCTTGGACAGGGGAATAGAGACCCAGTACTTC